This TCR beta chain was profiled in a study of blood T cell repertoires in COVID-19. Turning to the study itself: Italy, Spain and the United States were the sources of the convalescent and acute COVID-19 samples.

Cohorts were determined from participant-reported clinical history. All recovered Cohort 3 donors got two negative PCRs, got clearance, or saw symptom resolution. Trimming took 5 bases from V and 2 from J, leaving 13 bases between them. In germline, CDR1 is LNHDA, CDR2 SQIVND (reference sequence). This CDR3 contains 14 residues. Source study methods: Counts of nucleated cells, estimated from reference gene primer amplification, were obtained. The repertoire was sequenced with immunoSEQ multiplex PCR; TCRdb's copy has only in-frame clones and lacks some. D and trimming were read from the DNA, whereas the V and J calls and clone size are those reported in that table. Among approximately 230,000 clones listed, more than 75% were seen once.

The genes are TRBV19 and TRBJ2-7; possibly TRBD2 for D (6 bases). Sequencing was performed on PBMCs or T cells enriched from blood (not recorded which). The receptor's source is a man in his late teens or twenties who had recovered from COVID-19. The CDR3 DNA follows: TGTGCCAGTAGTGCGGGACTGATAACCTACGAGCAGTACTTC. Amino acids: CASSAGLITYEQYF.